Listed below are T cell receptor beta chains from one sample, sequenced in a study of T cell repertoires in cytomegalovirus infection. TCRdb fed the reads into MiXCR, producing one record per CDR3 protein. The sample contains approximately 290,000 distinct CDR3 sequences, 20% to 30% of which appear only once. The sample comprised PBMCs. The origin of the receptors is a human donor in good health (CMV status not recorded). Some clones in this sample may be carry-over from other donors' samples. The CDR3 runs from the conserved cysteine through the conserved F or W. A D gene is named only where the DNA matches it firmly. Not every row has a clone size; where given, it reads once, few, many or a size class.

J: TRBJ2-5; size: .; D: .; V: TRBV29-1; CDR3: CSVELQGGETQYF; DNA: TGCAGCGTTGAGTTACAGGGGGGGGAGACCCAGTACTTC
J: TRBJ1-6; size: many; D: .; V: TRBV7-6; CDR3: CASSLALGPNSPLHF; DNA: TGTGCCAGCAGCTTAGCGTTAGGGCCCAATTCACCCCTCCACTTT
J: TRBJ2-5; size: .; D: .; V: TRBV5-4; CDR3: CASSPQGGVETQYF; DNA: TGTGCCAGCAGCCCGCAGGGTGGTGTGGAGACCCAGTACTTC
J: TRBJ1-1; size: .; D: .; V: TRBV29-1; CDR3: CSVKILNTEAFF; DNA: TGCAGCGTGAAGATATTGAACACTGAAGCTTTCTTT
J: TRBJ2-1; size: few; D: .; V: TRBV7-2; CDR3: CASSLVPGRSYNEQFF; DNA: TGTGCCAGCAGCTTAGTACCGGGGAGGTCCTACAATGAGCAGTTCTTC
J: TRBJ2-2; size: .; D: TRBD2; V: TRBV7-6; CDR3: CASSLRVLAGGPNTGELFF; DNA: TGTGCCAGCAGCTTAAGAGTACTAGCGGGGGGCCCGAACACCGGGGAGCTGTTTTTT
J: TRBJ2-7; size: .; D: TRBD1; V: TRBV10-1; CDR3: CASIPGQGSYEQYF; DNA: TGCGCCAGCATCCCGGGACAGGGCTCCTACGAGCAGTACTTC
J: TRBJ2-5; size: .; D: TRBD2; V: TRBV15; CDR3: CATSIRKREDGETQYF; DNA: TGTGCCACCAGTATTAGAAAGCGGGAGGACGGAGAGACCCAGTACTTC
J: TRBJ2-5; size: many; D: TRBD1; V: TRBV7-2; CDR3: CASSQDRGLGETQYF; DNA: TGTGCCAGCAGCCAGGACAGGGGCCTCGGAGAGACCCAGTACTTC
J: TRBJ2-7; size: .; D: TRBD2; V: TRBV28; CDR3: CASSPGWLAGTYEQYF; DNA: TGTGCCAGCAGCCCCGGTTGGCTAGCGGGCACCTACGAGCAGTACTTC
J: TRBJ2-7; size: few; D: .; V: TRBV7-9; CDR3: CASSLGQEYEQYF; DNA: TGTGCCAGCAGCTTAGGCCAGGAATACGAGCAGTACTTC
J: TRBJ2-1; size: many; D: TRBD2; V: TRBV7-9; CDR3: CASSPDSTSGTYNEQFF; DNA: TGTGCCAGCAGCCCCGACAGCACTAGCGGGACCTACAATGAGCAGTTCTTC
J: TRBJ2-1; size: .; D: .; V: TRBV14; CDR3: CASSQEAVPRFDEQFF; DNA: TGTGCCAGCAGCCAAGAAGCCGTGCCTCGGTTCGATGAGCAGTTCTTC
J: TRBJ2-7; size: many; D: TRBD1; V: TRBV7-6; CDR3: CASSPGGWGQRPYEQYF; DNA: TGTGCCAGCAGCCCGGGCGGTTGGGGACAGCGCCCCTACGAGCAGTACTTC
J: TRBJ2-3; size: many; D: .; V: TRBV7-2; CDR3: CASSLRGRSSTDTQYF; DNA: TGTGCCAGCAGCTTACGGGGGCGATCTAGCACAGATACGCAGTATTTT
J: TRBJ2-3; size: many; D: TRBD2; V: TRBV7-2; CDR3: CASSSSGRDADTQYF; DNA: TGTGCCAGCAGCTCTAGCGGGAGGGATGCAGATACGCAGTATTTT
J: TRBJ2-5; size: few; D: .; V: TRBV19; CDR3: CASAWGREETQYF; DNA: TGTGCCAGTGCATGGGGCCGCGAAGAGACCCAGTACTTC
J: TRBJ1-2; size: .; D: TRBD1; V: TRBV5-4; CDR3: CASSPGQGVGGYTF; DNA: TGTGCCAGCAGCCCGGGACAGGGGGTAGGCGGCTACACCTTC
J: TRBJ2-1; size: .; D: TRBD2; V: TRBV6-5; CDR3: CASSGLASTYNEQFF; DNA: TGTGCCAGCAGTGGACTAGCGAGTACCTACAATGAGCAGTTCTTC
J: TRBJ2-1; size: few; D: TRBD1; V: TRBV12-3/TRBV12-4; CDR3: CASSSLQGAPVF; DNA: TGTGCCAGCAGTTCGCTACAGGGGGCGCCGGTCTTC
J: TRBJ2-7; size: few; D: .; V: TRBV29-1; CDR3: CSVGPSLYEQYF; DNA: TGCAGCGTTGGCCCCAGCCTCTACGAGCAGTACTTC
J: TRBJ1-1; size: .; D: TRBD1; V: TRBV18; CDR3: CASSKGTGTLIGTEAFF; DNA: TGTGCCAGCTCAAAAGGGACAGGGACTTTAATTGGCACTGAAGCTTTCTTT
J: TRBJ1-6; size: few; D: TRBD1; V: TRBV28; CDR3: CASSSQGVSYNSPLHF; DNA: TGTGCCAGCAGTTCACAGGGGGTCTCCTATAATTCACCCCTCCACTTT
J: TRBJ2-5; size: .; D: .; V: TRBV29-1; CDR3: CSATLYQETQYF; DNA: TGCAGCGCGACCCTGTACCAAGAGACCCAGTACTTC
J: TRBJ2-4; size: few; D: TRBD1; V: TRBV28; CDR3: CASSTPAGGFDIQYF; DNA: TGTGCCAGCTCGACCCCGGCAGGGGGCTTTGACATTCAGTACTTC
J: TRBJ2-7; size: .; D: TRBD1; V: TRBV11-2; CDR3: CASSLDRGLNEQYF; DNA: TGTGCCAGCAGCTTGGACAGGGGTCTCAACGAGCAGTACTTC
J: TRBJ1-5; size: many; D: .; V: TRBV28; CDR3: CASGLGRTQNQPQHF; DNA: TGTGCCAGCGGATTAGGACGCACGCAAAATCAGCCCCAGCATTTT
J: TRBJ2-5; size: few; D: TRBD2; V: TRBV18; CDR3: CASSPGLAGGPVTQYF; DNA: TGTGCCAGCTCACCAGGTCTAGCGGGAGGACCGGTGACCCAGTACTTC
J: TRBJ1-1; size: few; D: .; V: TRBV2; CDR3: CASSEVSYTEAFF; DNA: TGTGCCAGCAGTGAAGTGTCTTACACTGAAGCTTTCTTT
J: TRBJ1-5; size: many; D: .; V: TRBV6-1; CDR3: CASSTRRALGNQPQHF; DNA: TGTGCCAGCAGCACCAGACGGGCGTTGGGCAATCAGCCCCAGCATTTT
J: TRBJ1-1; size: .; D: .; V: TRBV10-3; CDR3: CAISESTAEAFF; DNA: TGTGCCATCAGTGAGTCCACAGCTGAAGCTTTCTTT
J: TRBJ2-1; size: .; D: .; V: TRBV28; CDR3: CAVGSSFFRHEQFF; DNA: TGTGCCGTGGGTAGTAGTTTCTTCAGGCATGAGCAGTTCTTC
J: TRBJ1-1; size: few; D: .; V: TRBV12-3/TRBV12-4; CDR3: CASGPGGMNTEAFF; DNA: TGTGCCAGCGGTCCGGGAGGCATGAACACTGAAGCTTTCTTT
J: TRBJ2-2; size: .; D: .; V: TRBV7-3; CDR3: CASSFRVTGGLFF; DNA: TGTGCCAGCAGCTTTAGGGTCACCGGGGGGCTGTTTTTT
J: TRBJ1-1; size: few; D: TRBD1; V: TRBV7-9; CDR3: CASSGRTGGENTEAFF; DNA: TGTGCCAGCAGCGGAAGGACAGGGGGTGAGAACACTGAAGCTTTCTTT
J: TRBJ2-7; size: few; D: TRBD1; V: TRBV7-6; CDR3: CASSSRQGVPYEQYF; DNA: TGTGCCAGCAGCTCAAGACAGGGGGTACCCTACGAGCAGTACTTC
J: TRBJ1-4; size: many; D: .; V: TRBV7-2; CDR3: CASSPQRALNEKLFF; DNA: TGTGCCAGCAGCCCCCAGAGGGCACTCAATGAAAAACTGTTTTTT
J: TRBJ1-6; size: .; D: .; V: TRBV7-2; CDR3: CASSFRGGRGSPLHF; DNA: TGTGCCAGCAGCTTTCGGGGCGGCCGGGGGTCACCCCTCCACTTT
J: TRBJ2-3; size: .; D: TRBD2; V: TRBV6-1; CDR3: CASSSIYREGQRDTQYF; DNA: TGTGCCAGCAGTTCAATTTACCGGGAGGGCCAACGGGATACGCAGTATTTT
J: TRBJ2-1; size: once; D: TRBD2; V: TRBV6-6; CDR3: CASSYLAANYNEQFF; DNA: TGTGCCAGCAGTTATCTAGCGGCCAACTACAATGAGCAGTTCTTC
J: TRBJ1-5; size: .; D: .; V: TRBV25-1; CDR3: CASSAPGQPNQPQHF; DNA: TGTGCCAGCAGTGCCCCAGGACAGCCCAATCAGCCCCAGCATTTT
J: TRBJ1-2; size: few; D: .; V: TRBV20-1; CDR3: CSARDGGTNYGYTF; DNA: TGCAGTGCTAGAGATGGAGGGACTAACTATGGCTACACCTTC
J: TRBJ2-1; size: .; D: .; V: TRBV5-1; CDR3: CASSLASVAYNEQFF; DNA: TGCGCCAGCAGCTTGGCGTCAGTAGCCTACAATGAGCAGTTCTTC
J: TRBJ2-1; size: .; D: .; V: TRBV6-5; CDR3: CASSYTVSSYNEQFF; DNA: TGTGCCAGCAGTTACACGGTTAGCTCCTACAATGAGCAGTTCTTC
J: TRBJ1-2; size: .; D: .; V: TRBV4-3; CDR3: CASSQDTGNDYGYTF; DNA: TGCGCCAGCAGCCAAGATACGGGGAACGACTATGGCTACACCTTC
J: TRBJ2-7; size: .; D: TRBD1; V: TRBV7-6; CDR3: CASSYRDRTYEQYF; DNA: TGTGCCAGCAGTTACCGGGACAGGACCTACGAGCAGTACTTC
J: TRBJ1-6; size: many; D: .; V: TRBV7-2; CDR3: CASRRPSSGVVNSPLHF; DNA: TGTGCCAGCAGACGACCCTCTTCGGGGGTAGTAAACTCACCCCTCCACTTT
J: TRBJ1-2; size: .; D: TRBD1; V: TRBV6-1; CDR3: CASRPQGVEWGYTF; DNA: TGTGCCAGCAGGCCACAGGGGGTTGAATGGGGCTACACCTTC
J: TRBJ2-7; size: few; D: .; V: TRBV24-1; CDR3: CATSADGVMTEQYF; DNA: TGTGCCACCAGTGCGGACGGGGTAATGACGGAGCAGTACTTC
J: TRBJ1-6; size: .; D: TRBD1; V: TRBV5-1; CDR3: CASSTGQYNSPLHF; DNA: TGCGCCAGCAGCACGGGACAGTATAATTCACCCCTCCACTTT
J: TRBJ1-3; size: many; D: .; V: TRBV28; CDR3: CASNRQFSGNTIYF; DNA: TGTGCCAGCAATAGACAGTTCTCTGGAAACACCATATATTTT
J: TRBJ2-7; size: few; D: .; V: TRBV19; CDR3: CASSSPSRTAAYEQYF; DNA: TGTGCCAGTAGTTCTCCCTCAAGGACAGCCGCCTACGAGCAGTACTTC
J: TRBJ2-7; size: .; D: .; V: TRBV7-9; CDR3: CASSLGTVGSYEQYF; DNA: TGTGCCAGCAGCTTAGGGACAGTGGGGTCCTACGAGCAGTACTTC
J: TRBJ2-3; size: .; D: TRBD2; V: TRBV9; CDR3: CASSGLAGGVDTQYF; DNA: TGTGCCAGCAGCGGGCTAGCGGGGGGTGTCGATACGCAGTATTTT
J: TRBJ2-7; size: few; D: TRBD2; V: TRBV7-2; CDR3: CASSQREFGEQYF; DNA: TGTGCCAGCAGCCAGCGGGAGTTTGGCGAGCAGTACTTC